The TCR beta chain under discussion was sequenced for a study of T cell repertoires in cytomegalovirus infection. The CDR3 consists of 14 residues. Germline CDR1 is SEHNR and CDR2 is FQNEAQ (reference sequence). The junction had 8 bases not matched to a gene; V was cut back by 5 bases and J by 5 bases. This clonotype occurred a few times. From the reads, TCRdb called clonotypes with MiXCR, one entry per CDR3 protein. The sample has 150,000 to 200,000 distinct CDR3 sequences; approximately 14% are singletons. V is TRBV7-9 and J is TRBJ2-5, with 7 nucleotides matching TRBD2. This receptor was identified in a human donor in good health (CMV status not recorded). Some clones in this sample may be carry-over from other donors' samples. Sequenced sample: PBMCs. CDR3 sequence (DNA): TGTGCCAGCAGCAACCAGCGGGACGGGGAGACCCAGTACTTC. Translation: CASSNQRDGETQYF.